The source of this T cell receptor (beta chain) is a study of response to subunit inactivated influenza vaccine. Findings of the study overall: Few additional T cells are recruited per seasonal influenza vaccination, authors suggested.

Comment on this clonotype: Its target is not known.

Germline trimming cut 5 bases from V and 5 bases from J; bases unmatched to any gene: 4. The CDR3 is made up of 14 amino acids. Germline V gene sequence: CDR1 DFQATT, CDR2 SNEGSKA (reference sequence). TCRdb re-called the RT-PCR reads through MiXCR, storing one row per CDR3 protein. The sample consists of some 500,000 distinct CDR3 sequences, roughly 13% of them appearing once. The sequence derives from a man aged 45 to 65 who received an inactivated influenza vaccine. The J gene is TRBJ2-5, the V gene TRBV20-1; 14 bases map to TRBD2. Source: PBMCs from blood, taken roughly 47 days after vaccination. CDR3: CSAVGLAGVETQYF. The CDR3 DNA is TGCAGTGCTGTGGGACTAGCGGGAGTTGAGACCCAGTACTTC.